Included here is one TCR beta chain sequence, with context. V lost 1 base and J 0 bases, leaving 13 bases between the germline ends. CDR1 is LGHNA and CDR2 is YSLEER in the germline V gene. The CDR3 consists of 17 residues. The protocol was immunoSEQ multiplex PCR, while the TCRdb copy is restricted to in-frame clones and leaves out a portion. The sample lists about 150,000 clones, 80% to 85% occurring once. The sample belongs to a study of blood T cell repertoires in COVID-19. This TCR was recovered from a woman in her 50s who had recovered from COVID-19. The chain recombines TRBV4-3 with TRBJ1-3; D gene uncertain. Input material: PBMCs or T cells enriched from blood (not recorded which). In DNA form, the CDR3 reads TGCGCCAGCAGCCAAGGGAGCCCCGGGAGCTCTGGAAACACCATATATTTT. Translating it yields CASSQGSPGSSGNTIYF.